This T cell receptor (beta chain) was sequenced for a study of blood T cell repertoires in COVID-19 (dated by TCRdb to about 2020). In terms of the full investigation: Samples covering the acute and convalescent phases of COVID-19 were provided by collaborators in the United States, Italy and Spain. The material from the prospective study consisted of cDNA or gDNA derived from T cells, B-cell-depleted T cells, or PBMCs. Deeply sampled blood TCRbeta repertoires from subjects exposed to, actively infected with, or recovered from COVID-19 were included in the dataset. A freely available public database, intended as a resource for researchers studying the immune response to SARS-CoV-2, is where the repertoires were released. Samples were obtained from the ongoing ImmuneRACE study (first 160 participants) and from over a thousand subjects provided by 6 global collaborators. The sample metadata nearly always contained a de-identified subject ID, COVID-19 status, age in years and sex. Where available, HLA class I and class II types were obtained from metadata supplied by the sample provider rather than from assay-based typing. Study-wide conclusions, independent of this receptor: The amount of clinical and demographic metadata varied by source and participant and was provided uncurated.

The cysteine opens and the phenylalanine closes a CDR3 of 15 amino acids. Only CDR3 DNA is held: 45 bases, read in frame from base 1. From a lookup of the germline V gene, CDR1 and CDR2 are MDHEN and SYDVKM. For this chain, trimming is 6 bases at the V end and 1 base at the J end, and the number of junction bases without a gene match is 6. This clone appeared once. The clone's antigen remains unknown. Qualities for individual bases were not recorded, and no much larger clone is one base off. Collaborating institutions collected whole blood in K2EDTA tubes following their own protocols. For TCRbeta analysis, collaborator samples were shipped as frozen whole blood, as isolated PBMCs, or as DNA extracted from either sample type. TCRbeta CDR3 regions were amplified from genomic DNA using the immunoSEQ Assay, a bias-controlled multiplex PCR. The original methods were these. Within the assay, amplification of reference gene primers was used to estimate how many nucleated cells each sample contained. To quantify the absolute abundance of each unique TCRbeta CDR3 rearrangement, sequence reads were collapsed and filtered. For each sample, productive Simpson clonality was calculated as the square root of Simpson's diversity index across productive rearrangements. Imported from immuneACCESS, the table was reduced by TCRdb to in-frame sequences with V and J called. These copies leave out some clones; in studies compared against another copy, an unresolved V gene accounts for under half, and the cause of the remainder is not known. D and trimming were read from the DNA, whereas the V and J calls and clone size are those reported in that table. The sample table lists about 180,000 clones, about 86% of them with a count of one. Clones ranked in the top ten supply 7% to 10% of the sample.

The receptor comes from a man aged 45-65 years with active or convalescent COVID-19. Sequencing used peripheral blood. Recombination linked TRBV28 to TRBJ1-5; 7 nucleotides in the junction match TRBD1. The CDR3 here reads CASRLGTVSNQPQHF. The sequenced DNA is TGTGCCAGCAGGTTGGGGACAGTAAGCAATCAGCCCCAGCATTTT.